This TCR beta chain was documented in a study of CD8 T cells in ankylosing spondylitis. TCRdb re-derived calls from the 5' RACE reads in MiXCR, one entry per CDR3 protein. The sample contains roughly 150,000 distinct CDR3 sequences, about 6.7% of which appear only once. This clonotype was picked up many times. Trimming left V 5 bases short and J 12 bases short, with 20 bases between. The CDR3 is 13 amino acids. Looked up from germline, CDR1 is MDHEN and CDR2 is SYDVKM. The receptor was isolated from a female donor with ankylosing spondylitis or in good health (not recorded which). The chain has TRBV28 and TRBJ2-7, with D maybe TRBD1 (6 bases). Input material: blood, either unsorted or a sorted T cell fraction (not recorded which). The CDR3 reads CASSPRWTALGYF. The CDR3 DNA reads as TGTGCCAGCAGTCCGCGATGGACAGCTCTGGGGTACTTC. Full variable domain (remainder filled in from reference TRBV28 and TRBJ2-7): DVKVTQSSRYLVKRTGEKVFLECVQDMDHENMFWYRQDPGLGLRLIYFSYDVKMKEKGDIPEGYSVSREKKERFSLILESASTNQTSMYLCASSPRWTALGYFGPGTRLTVT.